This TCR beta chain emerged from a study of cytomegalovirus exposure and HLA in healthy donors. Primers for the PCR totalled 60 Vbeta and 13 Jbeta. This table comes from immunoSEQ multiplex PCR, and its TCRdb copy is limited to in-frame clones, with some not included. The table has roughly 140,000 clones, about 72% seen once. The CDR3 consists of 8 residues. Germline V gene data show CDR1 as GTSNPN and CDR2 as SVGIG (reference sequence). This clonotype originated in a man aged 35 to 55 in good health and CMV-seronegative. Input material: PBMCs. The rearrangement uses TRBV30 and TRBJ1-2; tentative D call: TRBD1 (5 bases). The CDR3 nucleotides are TGTGCTGGGGCAGGCTACACCTTC. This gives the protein CAGAGYTF.